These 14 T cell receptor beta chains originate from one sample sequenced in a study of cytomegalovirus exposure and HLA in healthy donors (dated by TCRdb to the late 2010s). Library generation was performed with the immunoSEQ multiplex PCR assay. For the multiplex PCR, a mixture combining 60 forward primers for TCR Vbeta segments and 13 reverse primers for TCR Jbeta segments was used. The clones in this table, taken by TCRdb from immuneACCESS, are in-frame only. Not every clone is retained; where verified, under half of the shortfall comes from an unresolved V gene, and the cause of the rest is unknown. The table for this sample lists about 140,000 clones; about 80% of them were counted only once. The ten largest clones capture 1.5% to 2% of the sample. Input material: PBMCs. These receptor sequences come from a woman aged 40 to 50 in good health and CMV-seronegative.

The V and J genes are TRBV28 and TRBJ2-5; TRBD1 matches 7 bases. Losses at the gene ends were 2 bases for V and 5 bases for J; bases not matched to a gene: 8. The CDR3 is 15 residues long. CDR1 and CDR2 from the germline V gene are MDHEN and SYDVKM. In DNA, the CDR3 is TGTGCCAGCAGTTTAGTAGGGGGCGCTGGGGAGACCCAGTACTTC. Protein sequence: CASSLVGGAGETQYF. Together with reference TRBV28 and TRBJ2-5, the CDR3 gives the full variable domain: DVKVTQSSRYLVKRTGEKVFLECVQDMDHENMFWYRQDPGLGLRLIYFSYDVKMKEKGDIPEGYSVSREKKERFSLILESASTNQTSMYLCASSLVGGAGETQYFGPGTRLLVL.

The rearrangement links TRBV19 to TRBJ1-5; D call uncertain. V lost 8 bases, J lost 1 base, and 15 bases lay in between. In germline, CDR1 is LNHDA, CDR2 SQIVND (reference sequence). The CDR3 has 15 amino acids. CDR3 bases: TGTGCCAGTGTGCCGGCGGGGATGAGCAATCAGCCCCAGCATTTT. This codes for CASVPAGMSNQPQHF. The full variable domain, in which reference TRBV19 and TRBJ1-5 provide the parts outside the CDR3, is DGGITQSPKYLFRKEGQNVTLSCEQNLNHDAMYWYRQDPGQGLRLIYYSQIVNDFQKGDIAEGYSVSREKKESFPLTVTSAQKNPTAFYLCASVPAGMSNQPQHFGDGTRLSIL.

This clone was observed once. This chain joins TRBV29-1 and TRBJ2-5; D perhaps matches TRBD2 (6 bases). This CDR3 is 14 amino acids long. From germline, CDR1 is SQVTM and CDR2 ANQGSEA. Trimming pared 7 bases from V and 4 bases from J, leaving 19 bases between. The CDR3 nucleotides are TGCAGCGCAAGTGGAGGAGGGATTGGAGAGACCCAGTACTTC. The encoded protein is CSASGGGIGETQYF. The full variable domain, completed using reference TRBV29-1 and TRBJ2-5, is SAVISQKPSRDICQRGTSLTIQCQVDSQVTMMFWYRQQPGQSLTLIATANQGSEATYESGFVIDKFPISRPNLTFSTLTVSNMSPEDSSIYLCSASGGGIGETQYFGPGTRLLVL.

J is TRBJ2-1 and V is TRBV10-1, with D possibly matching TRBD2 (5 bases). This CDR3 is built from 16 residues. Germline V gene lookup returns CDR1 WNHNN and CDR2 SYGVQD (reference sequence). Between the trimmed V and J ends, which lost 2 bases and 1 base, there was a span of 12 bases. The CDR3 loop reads CASSEGSGISYNEQFF. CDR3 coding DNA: TGCGCCAGCAGTGAGGGCTCCGGGATTTCCTACAATGAGCAGTTCTTC.

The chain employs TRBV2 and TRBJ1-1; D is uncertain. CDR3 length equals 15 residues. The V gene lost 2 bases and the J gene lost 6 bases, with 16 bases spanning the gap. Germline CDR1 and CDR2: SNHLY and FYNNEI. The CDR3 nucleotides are TGTGCCAGCAGTGAACAAAGCGTGTTCAGCTCTGAAGCTTTCTTT. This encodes CASSEQSVFSSEAFF. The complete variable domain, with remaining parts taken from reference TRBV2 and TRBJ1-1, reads EPEVTQTPSHQVTQMGQEVILRCVPISNHLYFYWYRQILGQKVEFLVSFYNNEISEKSEIFDDQFSVERPDGSNFTLKIRSTKLEDSAMYFCASSEQSVFSSEAFFGQGTRLTVV.

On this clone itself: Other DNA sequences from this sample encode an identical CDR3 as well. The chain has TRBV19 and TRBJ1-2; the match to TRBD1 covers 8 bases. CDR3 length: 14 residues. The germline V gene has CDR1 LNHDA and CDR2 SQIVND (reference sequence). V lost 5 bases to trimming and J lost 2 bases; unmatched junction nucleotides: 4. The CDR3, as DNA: TGTGCCAGTAGTCCCCGACAGGGGAACTATGGCTACACCTTC. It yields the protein CASSPRQGNYGYTF.

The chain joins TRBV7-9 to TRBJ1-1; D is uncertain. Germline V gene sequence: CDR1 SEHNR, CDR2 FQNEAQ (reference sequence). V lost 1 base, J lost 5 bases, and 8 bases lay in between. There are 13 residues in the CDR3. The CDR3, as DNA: TGTGCCAGCAGCTTAGAAAGAGGGACTGAAGCTTTCTTT. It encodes CASSLERGTEAFF. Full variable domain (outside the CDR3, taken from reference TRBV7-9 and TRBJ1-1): DTGVSQNPRHKITKRGQNVTFRCDPISEHNRLYWYRQTLGQGPEFLTYFQNEAQLEKSRLLSDRFSAERPKGSFSTLEIQRTEQGDSAMYLCASSLERGTEAFFGQGTRLTVV.

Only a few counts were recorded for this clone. CDR3 residues: CASSSAGGNEKLFF. DNA for the CDR3: TGTGCCAGCAGTTCAGCCGGGGGAAATGAAAAACTGTTTTTT. J is TRBJ1-4 and V is TRBV6-6, with D perhaps matching TRBD1 (5 bases). CDR3 length: 14 amino acids. Trimming pared 4 bases from V and 5 bases from J, leaving 11 bases between. In germline, CDR1 is MNHNY, CDR2 SVGAGI (reference sequence).

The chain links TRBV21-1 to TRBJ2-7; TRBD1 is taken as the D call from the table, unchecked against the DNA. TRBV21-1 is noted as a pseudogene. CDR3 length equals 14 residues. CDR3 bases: TGTGCCTCAGCTGCCAGGGGGTTAAGTTACGAGCAGTACTTC. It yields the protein CASAARGLSYEQYF.

This chain's CDR3 is CASGTVNTEAFF. CDR3 in DNA: TGCGCCAGCGGGACAGTGAACACTGAAGCTTTCTTT. This rearrangement joins TRBV5-1 to TRBJ1-1; 7 bases are shared with TRBD1. Germline assignment: CDR1 SGHRS and CDR2 YFSETQ. The V and J ends lost 7 bases and 0 bases, in that order; junction bases with no gene match: 0. The CDR3 consists of 12 residues.

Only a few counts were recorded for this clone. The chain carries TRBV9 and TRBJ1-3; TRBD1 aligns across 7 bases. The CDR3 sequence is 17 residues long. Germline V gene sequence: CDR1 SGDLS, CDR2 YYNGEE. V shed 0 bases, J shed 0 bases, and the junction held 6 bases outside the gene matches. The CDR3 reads CASSVATDRVSGNTIYF. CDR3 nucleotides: TGTGCCAGCAGCGTAGCTACTGACAGGGTCTCTGGAAACACCATATATTTT. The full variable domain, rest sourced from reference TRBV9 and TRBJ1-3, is DSGVTQTPKHLITATGQRVTLRCSPRSGDLSVYWYQQSLDQGLQFLIQYYNGEERAKGNILERFSAQQFPDLHSELNLSSLELGDSALYFCASSVATDRVSGNTIYFGEGSWLTVV.

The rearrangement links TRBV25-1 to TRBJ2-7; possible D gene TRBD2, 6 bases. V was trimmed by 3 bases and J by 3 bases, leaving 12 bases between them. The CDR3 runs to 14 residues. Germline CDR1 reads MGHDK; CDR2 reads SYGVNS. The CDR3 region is CASSDLSGRYEQYF. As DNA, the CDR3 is TGTGCCAGCAGTGATCTTAGCGGCCGCTACGAGCAGTACTTC.

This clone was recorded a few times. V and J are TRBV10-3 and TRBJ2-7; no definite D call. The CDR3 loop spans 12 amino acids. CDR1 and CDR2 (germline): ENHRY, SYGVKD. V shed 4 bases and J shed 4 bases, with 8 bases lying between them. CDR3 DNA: TGTGCCATCAGTGGTACAGATTACGAGCAGTACTTC. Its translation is CAISGTDYEQYF.

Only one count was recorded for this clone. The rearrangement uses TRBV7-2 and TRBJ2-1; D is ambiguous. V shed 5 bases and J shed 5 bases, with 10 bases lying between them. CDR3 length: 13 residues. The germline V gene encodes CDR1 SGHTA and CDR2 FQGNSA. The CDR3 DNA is TGTGCCAGCAGCCCACAGCAGCACAATGAGCAGTTCTTC. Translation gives CASSPQQHNEQFF.